Sequencing of this T cell receptor (beta chain) was carried out in a study of shared clonotypes between healthy human individuals. Study summary: Contributing individuals were a couple of females and three males aged 18 to 49. Every donor yielded three CD4 naive, three CD4 memory, two CD8 naive and one CD8 memory plate. General study points: When naive CD4 clonotypes were compared across a few donors, about 4.8% were shared. Generation probability values for non-shared clonotypes were lower than those for clonotypes shared by all four donors.

Sequencing used immunoSEQ multiplex PCR; TCRdb keeps in-frame clones, though not all of them. The table records about 2 million clones, 90% to 95% of them present only once. About this clone: What it binds is not known.

Germline CDR1 reads SGHDT; CDR2 reads YYEEEE. V dropped 1 base and J dropped 9; count of bases not matched to a gene: 3. The CDR3 loop spans 12 amino acids. What was sequenced was naive CD4+ T cells sorted from blood. Indicated subset: CD45RA+ positively selected. The chain has TRBV5-6 and TRBJ2-5; 7 nucleotides agree with TRBD1. The receptor's source is a man between 18 and 29 years old in good health. Here the CDR3 DNA reads TGTGCCAGCAGCTTGCAGGGGGAAGCCCAGTACTTC. Its protein product is CASSLQGEAQYF.